This TCR beta chain was captured in a study of neurological immune-mediated disorders. The cDNA came from 5'RACE, which used 10-nucleotide random UMIs. Per sequencing run, 15-18 subjects together gave over 170 million TCR-beta sequences. TCRdb analysed the 5' RACE reads with MiXCR anew, one entry per CDR3 protein. The sample lists some 79,000 distinct CDR3 sequences, around 14% seen once, with approximately 6.8% in the top ten. The germline V gene has CDR1 SGHRS and CDR2 YFSETQ. V lost 4 bases and J lost 4; bases outside the gene matches: 6. The CDR3 is made up of 14 amino acids. This clonotype was seen more than once but under ten times.

Sequenced input: PBMCs. The chain is built from TRBV5-1 and TRBJ2-5, with 8 bases identical to TRBD2. This clonotype was sampled from a woman aged 45 to 65 in good health. The CDR3: CASSATSAGETQYF. The CDR3 DNA reads TGCGCCAGCAGCGCGACTAGCGCCGGAGAGACCCAGTACTTC.